This T cell receptor beta chain appears in the sequencing data of a study of post-analysis software for immune sequencing data. Points from the study as a whole: Controls had significantly higher normalized Chao1 diversity than multiple sclerosis patients. Five TRBV segments, including TRBV5-6, TRBV5-1 and TRBV20-1, were more frequent in patients than controls.

The length of the CDR3 is 12 residues. The V gene lost 3 bases and the J gene lost 1 base, with 5 bases spanning the gap. Germline V gene data show CDR1 as SQVTM and CDR2 as ANQGSEA. Presence of unique molecular identifiers characterized the TCR beta cDNA libraries. Input of about 0.9 to 10 million T cells yielded some 500,000 cDNA molecules. In TCRdb, the PCR reads were re-called with MiXCR into one record per CDR3 protein. The sample lists 650,000 to 900,000 distinct CDR3 sequences; 35% to 55% were seen once. Remarks on this clonotype: Its antigen is currently unknown.

The sequence derives from a girl between 10 and 17 years old with multiple sclerosis. The chain has TRBV29-1 and TRBJ2-3; D is ambiguous. The sequencing sample was made of blood. The CDR3 is CSVEDGTDTQYF. The DNA for the CDR3 is TGCAGCGTTGAGGATGGCACAGATACGCAGTATTTT.